A single sample gave rise to the 19 T cell receptor beta chains below, sequenced in a study of blood T cells in healthy people across ages. Primers used in a second PCR of about 7 to 12 cycles were a sample-barcoded 5' primer and a J-beta primer mix. One entry per CDR3 protein results from TCRdb running MiXCR on the 5' RACE reads. The table includes a few hundred thousand distinct CDR3 sequences, roughly half detected once. The sequenced sample consisted of blood. The source of these receptors is a man in his 60s in good health.

V gene TRBV28 combines with J gene TRBJ2-7, with D unclear. The CDR3 is 11 residues long. Between the trimmed V and J ends, which lost 4 bases and 6 bases, there was a span of 7 bases. The germline CDR1 and CDR2 sequences are MDHEN and SYDVKM. The CDR3 DNA sequence: TGTGCCAGCAGTTCCTCAGCCGAGCAGTACTTC. Protein sequence: CASSSSAEQYF.

The chain couples TRBV12-3 or TRBV12-4 to TRBJ1-6; D is unresolved. The CDR3 runs 12 residues. The germline V and J ends were trimmed by 3 bases and 11 bases, with 8 bases remaining between them. For the CDR3, the DNA is TGTGCCAGCAGTTTTGAGGGAACACCCCTCCACTTT. Its translation is CASSFEGTPLHF.

This clonotype has more than one count but fewer than ten. The chain combines TRBV7-2 with TRBJ2-3; D remains ambiguous. V was cut by 5 bases and J by 5 bases, with 14 bases left in between. Looked up from germline, CDR1 is SGHTA and CDR2 is FQGNSA. CDR3 length: 14 residues. CDR3 DNA sequence: TGTGCCAGCAGCCCCCCTGGTTCGCGAGATACGCAGTATTTT. This codes for CASSPPGSRDTQYF. Full variable domain (rest looked up from reference TRBV7-2 and TRBJ2-3): GAGVSQSPSNKVTEKGKDVELRCDPISGHTALYWYRQSLGQGLEFLIYFQGNSAPDKSGLPSDRFSAERTGGSVSTLTIQRTQQEDSAVYLCASSPPGSRDTQYFGPGTRLTVL.

This chain links TRBV7-9 with TRBJ2-5, with D uncertain. The CDR3 runs 13 residues. The germline V gene has CDR1 SEHNR and CDR2 FQNEAQ (reference sequence). Trimming took 1 base from V and 5 from J, leaving 8 bases between them. CDR3 region: CASSLGADETQYF. The CDR3 DNA reads as TGTGCCAGCAGCTTAGGGGCGGATGAGACCCAGTACTTC.

The gene calls are TRBV7-2 and TRBJ2-1; 7 bases fit TRBD2. Germline trimming cut 1 base from V and 14 bases from J; bases unmatched to any gene: 8. In germline, CDR1 is SGHTA, CDR2 FQGNSA. This CDR3 is 13 amino acids long. This CDR3 reads CASSLVGGNQEFF. CDR3 nucleotide sequence: TGTGCCAGCAGCTTAGTCGGGGGGAACCAGGAGTTCTTC.

The CDR3 region is CASSLLGLAEQFF. The CDR3 DNA follows: TGTGCCAGCAGCCTGTTGGGGCTCGCTGAGCAGTTCTTC. The V gene is TRBV14, the J gene TRBJ2-1; tentative D call: TRBD1 (5 bases). V lost 4 bases and J 9 bases, leaving 13 bases between the germline ends. The V gene's germline CDR1 is SGHDN and CDR2 FVKESK. This CDR3 contains 13 residues.

The chain links TRBV3-1 to TRBJ1-5; D gene ambiguous. The CDR3 covers 12 residues. Germline loops: CDR1 LGHDT, CDR2 YNNKEL (reference sequence). V was pared by 1 base and J by 9 bases, with 7 bases between. The CDR3 nucleotides are TGTGCCAGCAGCCAAGTAGGTCGGCCCCAGCATTTT. It codes for CASSQVGRPQHF.

This chain joins TRBV5-1 and TRBJ2-1; a possible D gene is TRBD2 (5 bases). The length of the CDR3 is 14 residues. Per germline, CDR1 SGHRS and CDR2 YFSETQ. V gave up 0 bases and J gave up 6 bases, with 10 bases separating them. CDR3 region: CASSLAGDGNEQFF. The CDR3 bases are TGCGCCAGCAGCTTGGCCGGGGATGGCAATGAGCAGTTCTTC.

Here the CDR3 DNA reads TGTGCCAGCAGCCCCCTGAACAGGGATGGAGAGACCCAGTACTTC. Translating gives CASSPLNRDGETQYF. This sequence joins TRBV5-6 and TRBJ2-5; TRBD1 is a possible D gene (6 bases). The CDR3 runs to 15 residues. The V gene lost 4 bases and the J gene lost 4 bases, with 17 bases spanning the gap. Germline V gene data show CDR1 as SGHDT and CDR2 as YYEEEE.

The V and J genes are TRBV20-1 and TRBJ2-5, with 10 bases matching TRBD2. The V gene end was trimmed by 5 bases and the J gene end by 5 bases; junction bases not matched to a gene: 2. This CDR3 comprises 12 residues. Per germline, CDR1 DFQATT and CDR2 SNEGSKA (reference sequence). CDR3 coding DNA: TGCAGTGCTGAGACTAGCGGGGAGACCCAGTACTTC. This gives the protein CSAETSGETQYF.

This rearrangement joins TRBV28 to TRBJ2-4; TRBD1 aligns across 8 bases. The J call may be in error: the DNA end matches TRBJ2-7 better. There are 14 residues in the CDR3. The germline CDR1 and CDR2 sequences are MDHEN and SYDVKM. This CDR3 is CASRRTGPTYEQYF. CDR3 DNA sequence: TGTGCCAGCCGACGGACAGGGCCCACCTACGAGCAGTACTTC.

This clonotype was counted between two and nine times. This chain connects TRBV7-6 to TRBJ1-4; D is possibly TRBD1 (5 bases). Trimming cost V 1 base and J 0 bases, with 12 bases left between them. This CDR3 is built from 17 residues. The germline gives CDR1 SGHVS, CDR2 FNYEAQ. DNA of the CDR3: TGTGCCAGCAGCTTAGGGCAGGGAACCGCAACTAATGAAAAACTGTTTTTT. Its translation: CASSLGQGTATNEKLFF. The whole variable domain, filled in from reference TRBV7-6 and TRBJ1-4, reads GAGVSQSPRYKVTKRGQDVALRCDPISGHVSLYWYRQALGQGPEFLTYFNYEAQQDKSGLPNDRFSAERPEGSISTLTIQRTEQRDSAMYRCASSLGQGTATNEKLFFGSGTQLSVL.

The chain combines TRBV20-1 with TRBJ2-7, with 10 positions matching TRBD2. V shed 4 bases and J 4 bases; nucleotides not matched to a gene: 13. Per germline, CDR1 DFQATT and CDR2 SNEGSKA (reference sequence). The CDR3 length is 16 residues. CDR3 protein: CSATYNLLAGEYEQYF. CDR3 DNA sequence: TGCAGTGCTACCTATAATCTCCTAGCGGGAGAATACGAGCAGTACTTC.

The rearrangement links TRBV4-3 to TRBJ2-3, with TRBD1 as a possible D gene (6 bases). This CDR3 comprises 16 residues. The germline V gene encodes CDR1 LGHNA and CDR2 YSLEER. The V and J ends lost 5 bases and 0 bases respectively, with 15 bases between them. The CDR3 DNA is TGCGCCAGCAGCAAGCTTGGACAGCTTAGCACAGATACGCAGTATTTT. Protein sequence: CASSKLGQLSTDTQYF.

This chain links TRBV20-1 with TRBJ2-3, with D maybe TRBD2 (6 bases). The CDR3 runs 15 residues. Between the trimmed V and J ends, which lost 5 bases and 9 bases, there was a span of 24 bases. Germline V gives CDR1 DFQATT, CDR2 SNEGSKA (reference sequence). DNA for the CDR3: TGCAGTGCTCCGAGGGGCGGGATGTCTTCGGGGACGCAGTATTTT. It translates to CSAPRGGMSSGTQYF.

DNA for the CDR3: TGTGCCAGCAGGGGACAGGAGTATTCACCCCTCCACTTT. Protein: CASRGQEYSPLHF. V and J are TRBV2 and TRBJ1-6; 8 bases match TRBD1. V gave up 6 bases and J gave up 8 bases; unmatched junction bases: 3. The CDR3 consists of 13 residues. Germline V gives CDR1 SNHLY, CDR2 FYNNEI. The full variable domain, rest sourced from reference TRBV2 and TRBJ1-6, is EPEVTQTPSHQVTQMGQEVILRCVPISNHLYFYWYRQILGQKVEFLVSFYNNEISEKSEIFDDQFSVERPDGSNFTLKIRSTKLEDSAMYFCASRGQEYSPLHFGNGTRLTVT.

The sample holds many counts of this clonotype. The chain employs TRBV4-1 and TRBJ2-7; TRBD1 or TRBD2 may be the D gene (6 bases each). In germline, CDR1 is MGHRA, CDR2 YSYEKL. The CDR3 consists of 14 residues. Trimming pared 4 bases from V and 0 bases from J, leaving 10 bases between. DNA for the CDR3: TGCGCCAGCAGCCGCGGGGACAACTCCTACGAGCAGTACTTC. This sequence encodes CASSRGDNSYEQYF.

CDR3 in amino acids: CATSRDRTASGARSYEQYF. CDR3 nucleotides: TGTGCCACCAGCAGAGATAGGACGGCTAGCGGGGCGAGGTCCTACGAGCAGTACTTC. This chain connects TRBV15 to TRBJ2-7; 9 bases map to TRBD2. The CDR3 is 19 residues long. The V and J ends lost 0 bases and 1 base, in that order; junction bases with no gene match: 13. CDR1 and CDR2 from the germline V gene are LNHNV and YYDKDF (reference sequence).

Concerning this clonotype itself: Without the conserved terminal phenylalanine or tryptophan, this CDR3 likely stems from a read error. The gene calls are TRBV28 and TRBJ2-7; D gene ambiguous. The CDR3 has 14 amino acids. Per germline, CDR1 MDHEN and CDR2 SYDVKM. CDR3 protein: CVSSLGQPPYEQYL. The DNA for the CDR3 is TGTGTCAGCAGTTTAGGGCAGCCTCCCTACGAGCAGTACTTA.